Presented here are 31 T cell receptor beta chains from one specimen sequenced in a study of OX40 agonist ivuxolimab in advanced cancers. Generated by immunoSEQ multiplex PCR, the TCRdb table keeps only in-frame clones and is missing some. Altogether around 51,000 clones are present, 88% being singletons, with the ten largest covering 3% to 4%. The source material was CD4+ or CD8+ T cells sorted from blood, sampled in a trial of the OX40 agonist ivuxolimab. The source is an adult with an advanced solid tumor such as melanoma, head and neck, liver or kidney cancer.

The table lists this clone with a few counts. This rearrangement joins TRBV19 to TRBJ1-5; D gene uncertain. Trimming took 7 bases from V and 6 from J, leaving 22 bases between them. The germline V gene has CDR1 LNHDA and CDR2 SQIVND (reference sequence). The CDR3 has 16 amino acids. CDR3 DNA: TGTGCCAGTAAGACTTCATACCGGGCCCCCACTCAGCCCCAGCATTTT. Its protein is CASKTSYRAPTQPQHF.

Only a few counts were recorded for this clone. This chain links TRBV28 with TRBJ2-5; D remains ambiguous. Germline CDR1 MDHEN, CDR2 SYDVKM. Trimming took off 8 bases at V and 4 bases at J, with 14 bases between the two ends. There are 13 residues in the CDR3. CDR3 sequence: CASARPPVETQYF. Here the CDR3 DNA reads TGTGCCAGCGCCAGGCCGCCAGTAGAGACCCAGTACTTC.

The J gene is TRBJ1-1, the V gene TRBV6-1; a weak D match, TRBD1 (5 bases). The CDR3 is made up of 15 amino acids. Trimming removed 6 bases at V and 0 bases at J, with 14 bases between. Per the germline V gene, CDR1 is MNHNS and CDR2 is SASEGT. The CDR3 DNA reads TGTGCCAGCAGAACATTGGGACTTCTGAACACTGAAGCTTTCTTT. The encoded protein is CASRTLGLLNTEAFF.

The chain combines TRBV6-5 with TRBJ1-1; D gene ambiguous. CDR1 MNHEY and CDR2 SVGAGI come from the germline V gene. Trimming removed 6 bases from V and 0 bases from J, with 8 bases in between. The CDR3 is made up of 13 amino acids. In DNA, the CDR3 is TGTGCCAGCAGCCTTAAGATGAACACTGAAGCTTTCTTT. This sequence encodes CASSLKMNTEAFF.

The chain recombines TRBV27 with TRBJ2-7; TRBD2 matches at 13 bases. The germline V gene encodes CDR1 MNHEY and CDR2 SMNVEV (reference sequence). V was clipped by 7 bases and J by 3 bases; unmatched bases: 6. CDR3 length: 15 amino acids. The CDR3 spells CASTSWTSGSYEQYF. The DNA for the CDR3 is TGTGCCAGCACTTCCTGGACTAGCGGGAGCTACGAGCAGTACTTC.

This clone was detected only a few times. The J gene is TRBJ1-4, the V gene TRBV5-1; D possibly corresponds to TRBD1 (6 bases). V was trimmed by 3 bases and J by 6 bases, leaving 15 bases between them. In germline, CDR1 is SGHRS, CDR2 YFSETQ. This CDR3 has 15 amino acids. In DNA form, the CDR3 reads TGCGCCAGCAGCTGGCAGGGGAGTCGGGATGAAAAACTGTTTTTT. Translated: CASSWQGSRDEKLFF.

CDR3 residues: CASSRTPGQGSDTQYF. CDR3 bases: TGTGCCAGCAGCAGGACCCCGGGACAGGGTTCAGATACGCAGTATTTT. This chain joins TRBV7-9 and TRBJ2-3; 9 bases fit TRBD1. The CDR3 length is 16 residues. The V gene end was trimmed by 5 bases and the J gene end by 4 bases; junction bases not matched to a gene: 10. Germline values: CDR1 SEHNR, CDR2 FQNEAQ (reference sequence). Combining the CDR3 with reference TRBV7-9 and TRBJ2-3 gives the whole variable domain DTGVSQNPRHKITKRGQNVTFRCDPISEHNRLYWYRQTLGQGPEFLTYFQNEAQLEKSRLLSDRFSAERPKGSFSTLEIQRTEQGDSAMYLCASSRTPGQGSDTQYFGPGTRLTVL.

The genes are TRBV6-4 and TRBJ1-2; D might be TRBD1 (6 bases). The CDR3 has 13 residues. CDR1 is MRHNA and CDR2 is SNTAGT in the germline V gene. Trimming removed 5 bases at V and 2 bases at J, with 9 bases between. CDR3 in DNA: TGTGCCAGCAGTCAGGACAGCAACTATGGCTACACCTTC. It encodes CASSQDSNYGYTF.

The CDR3 region has the DNA TGTGCCAGTAGTAGGACGCCAACTCACAATGAGCAGTTCTTC. Protein: CASSRTPTHNEQFF. V usage is TRBV19 and J usage is TRBJ2-1; D is unclear. The CDR3 is 14 residues long. CDR1 and CDR2 (germline): LNHDA, SQIVND (reference sequence). V was cut by 4 bases and J by 5 bases, with 12 bases left in between.

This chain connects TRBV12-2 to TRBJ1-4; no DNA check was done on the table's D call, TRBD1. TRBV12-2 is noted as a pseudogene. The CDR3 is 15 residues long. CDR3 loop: CASRLEGQRGEKLFF. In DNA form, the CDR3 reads TGTGCAAGTCGCTTAGAGGGACAAAGGGGAGAAAAACTGTTTTTT.

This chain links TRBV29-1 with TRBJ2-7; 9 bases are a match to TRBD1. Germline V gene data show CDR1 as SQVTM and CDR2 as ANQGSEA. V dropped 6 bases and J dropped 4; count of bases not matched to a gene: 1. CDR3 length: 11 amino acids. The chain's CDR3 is CSVTGGYEQYF. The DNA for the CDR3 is TGCAGCGTGACAGGGGGATACGAGCAGTACTTC.

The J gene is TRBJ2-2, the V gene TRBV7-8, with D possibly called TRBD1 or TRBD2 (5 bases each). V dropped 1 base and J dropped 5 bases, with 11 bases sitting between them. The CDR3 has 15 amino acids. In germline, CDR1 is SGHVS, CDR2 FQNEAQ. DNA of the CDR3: TGTGCCAGCAGCTTAGGAGGGGACCCGACCGGGGAGCTGTTTTTT. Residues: CASSLGGDPTGELFF. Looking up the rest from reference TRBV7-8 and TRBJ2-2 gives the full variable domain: GAGVSQSPRYKVAKRGQDVALRCDPISGHVSLFWYQQALGQGPEFLTYFQNEAQLDKSGLPSDRFFAERPEGSVSTLKIQRTQQEDSAVYLCASSLGGDPTGELFFGEGSRLTVL.

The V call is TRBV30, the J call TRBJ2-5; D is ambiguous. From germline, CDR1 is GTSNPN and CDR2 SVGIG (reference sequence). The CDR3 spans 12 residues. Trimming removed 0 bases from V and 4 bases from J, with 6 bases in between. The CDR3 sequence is CAWSVHPETQYF. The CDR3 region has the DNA TGTGCCTGGAGTGTACACCCAGAGACCCAGTACTTC.

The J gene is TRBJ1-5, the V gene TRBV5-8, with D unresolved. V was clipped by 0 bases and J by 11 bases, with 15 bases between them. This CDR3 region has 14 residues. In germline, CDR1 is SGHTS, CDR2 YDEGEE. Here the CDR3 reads CASSLGLRGGTQHF. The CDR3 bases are TGTGCCAGCAGCTTGGGTCTCCGGGGAGGGACCCAGCATTTT. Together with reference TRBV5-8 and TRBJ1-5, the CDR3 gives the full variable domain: EAGVTQSPTHLIKTRGQQATLRCSPISGHTSVYWYQQALGLGLQFLLWYDEGEERNRGNFPPRFSGRQFPNYSSELNVNALELEDSALYLCASSLGLRGGTQHFGDGTRLSIL.

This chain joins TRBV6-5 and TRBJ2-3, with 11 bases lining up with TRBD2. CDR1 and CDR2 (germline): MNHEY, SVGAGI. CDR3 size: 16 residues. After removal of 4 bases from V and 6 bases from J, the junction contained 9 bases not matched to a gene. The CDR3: CASSSPSSGGSDTQYF. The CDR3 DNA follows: TGTGCCAGCAGTTCCCCTTCTAGCGGGGGGTCGGATACGCAGTATTTT.

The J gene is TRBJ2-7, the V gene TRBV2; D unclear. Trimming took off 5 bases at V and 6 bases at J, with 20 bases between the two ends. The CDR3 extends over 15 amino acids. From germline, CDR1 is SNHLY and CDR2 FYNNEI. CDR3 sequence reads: CASSNTWRLGFEQYF. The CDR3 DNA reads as TGTGCCAGCAGTAATACTTGGAGACTGGGGTTCGAGCAGTACTTC.

The CDR3 loop is CASSITAGELFF. CDR3 sequence (DNA): TGTGCCAGTAGTATTACGGCTGGGGAGCTGTTTTTT. The chain recombines TRBV19 with TRBJ2-2; D unresolved. Germline lookup yields CDR1 LNHDA and CDR2 SQIVND (reference sequence). The V gene lost 3 bases and the J gene lost 8 bases, with 7 bases spanning the gap. The length of the CDR3 is 12 residues.

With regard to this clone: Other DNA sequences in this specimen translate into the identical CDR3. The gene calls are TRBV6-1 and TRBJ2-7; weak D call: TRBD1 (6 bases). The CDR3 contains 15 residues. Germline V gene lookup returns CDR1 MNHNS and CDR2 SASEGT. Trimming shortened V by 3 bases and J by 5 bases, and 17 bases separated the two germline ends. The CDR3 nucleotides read TGTGCCAGCAGTGATGTTACAGGGTCAATCCACGAGCAGTACTTC. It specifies CASSDVTGSIHEQYF.

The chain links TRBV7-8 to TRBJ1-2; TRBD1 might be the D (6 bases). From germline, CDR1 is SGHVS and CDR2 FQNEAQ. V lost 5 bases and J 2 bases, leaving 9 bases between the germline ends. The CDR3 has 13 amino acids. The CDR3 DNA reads TGTGCCAGCAGCAAAGACAGGAACTATGGCTACACCTTC. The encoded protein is CASSKDRNYGYTF.

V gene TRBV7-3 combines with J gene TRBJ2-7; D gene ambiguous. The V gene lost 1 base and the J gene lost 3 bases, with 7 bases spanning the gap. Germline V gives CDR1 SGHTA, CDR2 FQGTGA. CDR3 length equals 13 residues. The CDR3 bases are TGTGCCAGCAGCTTAAAGGCAGGCTACGAGCAGTACTTC. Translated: CASSLKAGYEQYF.

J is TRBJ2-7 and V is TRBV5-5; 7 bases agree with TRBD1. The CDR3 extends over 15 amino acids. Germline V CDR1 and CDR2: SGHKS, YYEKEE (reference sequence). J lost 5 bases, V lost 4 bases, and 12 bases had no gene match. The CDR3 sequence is CASSQRGRGFDEQYF. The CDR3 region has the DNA TGTGCCAGCAGCCAAAGAGGCAGGGGGTTCGACGAGCAGTACTTC.

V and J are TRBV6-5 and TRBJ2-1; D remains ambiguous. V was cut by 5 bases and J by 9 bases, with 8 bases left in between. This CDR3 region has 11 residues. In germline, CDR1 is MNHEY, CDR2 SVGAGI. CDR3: CASSPRPEQFF. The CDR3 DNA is TGTGCCAGCAGTCCTCGACCTGAGCAGTTCTTC.

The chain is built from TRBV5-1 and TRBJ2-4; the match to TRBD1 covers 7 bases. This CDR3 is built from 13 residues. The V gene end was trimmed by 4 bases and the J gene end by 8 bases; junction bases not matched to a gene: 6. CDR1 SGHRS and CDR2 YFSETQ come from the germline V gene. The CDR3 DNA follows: TGCGCCAGCAGCCCGGGACAGTCGGACATTCAGTACTTC. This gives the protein CASSPGQSDIQYF.

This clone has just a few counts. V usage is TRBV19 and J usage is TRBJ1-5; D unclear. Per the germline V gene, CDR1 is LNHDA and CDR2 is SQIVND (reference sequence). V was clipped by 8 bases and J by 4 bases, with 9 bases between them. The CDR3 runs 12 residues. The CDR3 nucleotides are TGTGCCAGTCGGCACGGGAATCAGCCCCAGCATTTT. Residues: CASRHGNQPQHF.

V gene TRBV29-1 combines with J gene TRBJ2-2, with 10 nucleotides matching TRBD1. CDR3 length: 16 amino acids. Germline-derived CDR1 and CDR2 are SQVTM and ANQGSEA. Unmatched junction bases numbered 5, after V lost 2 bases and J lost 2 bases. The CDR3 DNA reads TGCAGCGTTGAACGGGGGACAGGGGTAAACACCGGGGAGCTGTTTTTT. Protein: CSVERGTGVNTGELFF.

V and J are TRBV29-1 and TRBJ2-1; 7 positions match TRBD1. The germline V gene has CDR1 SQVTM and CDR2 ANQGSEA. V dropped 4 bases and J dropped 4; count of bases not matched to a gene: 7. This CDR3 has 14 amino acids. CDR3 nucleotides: TGCAGCGTTGTGGCGACAGGGCTGTACAATGAGCAGTTCTTC. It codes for CSVVATGLYNEQFF.

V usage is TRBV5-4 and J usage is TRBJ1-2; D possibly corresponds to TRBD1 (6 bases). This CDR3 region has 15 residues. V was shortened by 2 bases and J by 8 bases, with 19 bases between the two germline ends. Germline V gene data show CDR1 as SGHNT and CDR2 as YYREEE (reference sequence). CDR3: CASSLGTPLDNGYTF. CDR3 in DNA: TGTGCCAGCAGCTTAGGGACACCCCTCGATAACGGCTACACCTTC.

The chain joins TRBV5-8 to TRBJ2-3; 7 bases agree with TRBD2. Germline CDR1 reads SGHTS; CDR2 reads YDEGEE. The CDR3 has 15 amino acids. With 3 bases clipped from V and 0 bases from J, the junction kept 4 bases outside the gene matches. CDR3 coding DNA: TGTGCCAGCAGCTCGGGACTACGAAGCACAGATACGCAGTATTTT. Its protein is CASSSGLRSTDTQYF.

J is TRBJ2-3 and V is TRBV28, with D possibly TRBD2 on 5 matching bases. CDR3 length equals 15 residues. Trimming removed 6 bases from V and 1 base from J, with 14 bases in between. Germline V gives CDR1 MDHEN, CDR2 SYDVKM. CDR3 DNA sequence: TGTGCCAGCAGCGGCCCGGGAAGCGGCACAGATACGCAGTATTTT. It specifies CASSGPGSGTDTQYF.

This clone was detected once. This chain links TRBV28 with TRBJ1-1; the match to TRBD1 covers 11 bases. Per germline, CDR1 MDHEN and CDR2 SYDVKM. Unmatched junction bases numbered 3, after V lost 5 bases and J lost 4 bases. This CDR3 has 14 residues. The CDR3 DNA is TGTGCCAGCAGTCCGGGGACAGGGGGCACTGAAGCTTTCTTT. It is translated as CASSPGTGGTEAFF.

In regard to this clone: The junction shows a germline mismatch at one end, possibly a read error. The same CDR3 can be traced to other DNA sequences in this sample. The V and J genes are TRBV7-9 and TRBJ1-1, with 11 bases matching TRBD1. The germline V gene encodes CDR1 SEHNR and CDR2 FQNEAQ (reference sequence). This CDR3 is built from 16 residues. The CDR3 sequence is CASSLPGTGGNTEAFF. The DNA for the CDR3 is TGTGCCAGCAGCCTCCCCGGGACAGGGGGGAACACTGAAGCCTTCTTT.